Sequencing of this TCR beta chain was carried out in a study of blood T cell repertoires in COVID-19. As for the study in general: Specimens from acute and convalescent COVID-19 originated in the United States, Italy and Spain. Sources were T cells, B-cell-depleted T cells, or PBMCs; the material itself was cDNA or gDNA.

As originally analysed: For nucleated cells, counts were estimated from reference gene primer amplification. Assay: immunoSEQ multiplex PCR; the TCRdb copy retains only in-frame clones and omits some. That table is the source of V, J and clone size, and D and trimming were worked out from the DNA. Of about 160,000 clones detected, 85% appear once; the ten largest clones hold less than 3.5%. Trimming took off 7 bases at V and 9 bases at J, with 16 bases between the two ends. CDR3 length: 13 residues. Germline V gene sequence: CDR1 MNHEY, CDR2 SVGAGI. This clonotype originated in a human donor with acute or convalescent COVID-19. The donor label of this sample is uncertain. Source material: peripheral blood. V gene TRBV6-5 combines with J gene TRBJ2-1; a possible D gene is TRBD2 (5 bases). CDR3 loop: CASKGLGVVEQFF. CDR3 DNA sequence: TGTGCCAGCAAAGGACTCGGGGTCGTTGAGCAGTTCTTC.